This T cell receptor beta chain came from a study of T cells in Graves' hyperthyroidism and ophthalmopathy. General observations from the study: Appearing also in blood were most of the thyroid clonotypes expanded above 0.001.

The TCR beta CDR3 regions underwent amplification using RNA transcripts as the source. HTBI primers drove first-round RT-PCR of the TCR CDR3. Each CDR3 protein is one row after TCRdb ran MiXCR on the multiplex PCR reads. The profile covers a few hundred thousand distinct CDR3 sequences, with approximately 25% appearing a single time and 70% to 75% taken by the ten largest. Per the germline V gene, CDR1 is MNHNY and CDR2 is SVGAGI (reference sequence). This CDR3 spans 20 amino acids. After removal of 0 bases from V and 4 bases from J, the junction contained 15 bases not matched to a gene. This clonotype has ten or more counts. Its matching antigen is unknown.

Material: blood. The clonotype originates from a man between 45 and 60 years old with Graves' hyperthyroidism. V gene TRBV6-6 combines with J gene TRBJ2-1; 10 nucleotides line up with TRBD2. The CDR3 nucleotides are TGTGCCAGCAGTTACTCAGGAGCGGGAGGGCCCTCGAGAAGGTACAATGAGCAGTTCTTC. Translating it yields CASSYSGAGGPSRRYNEQFF.